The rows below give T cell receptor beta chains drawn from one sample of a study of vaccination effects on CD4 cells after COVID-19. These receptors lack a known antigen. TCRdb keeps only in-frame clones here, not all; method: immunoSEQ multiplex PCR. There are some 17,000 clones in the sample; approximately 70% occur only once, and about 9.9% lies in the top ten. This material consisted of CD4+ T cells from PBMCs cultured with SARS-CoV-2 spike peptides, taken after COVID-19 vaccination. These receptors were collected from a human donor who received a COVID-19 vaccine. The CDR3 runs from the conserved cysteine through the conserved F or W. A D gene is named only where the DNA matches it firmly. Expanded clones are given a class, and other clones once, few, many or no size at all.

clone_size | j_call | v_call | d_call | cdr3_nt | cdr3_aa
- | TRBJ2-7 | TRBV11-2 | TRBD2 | TGTGCCAGCAGCTTAGAACCCAGCGGGAGGATCTACTTC | CASSLEPSGRIYF
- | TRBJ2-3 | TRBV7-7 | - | TGTGCTAGCAGCATCGGGACTGCTAGCACAGATACGCAGTATTTT | CASSIGTASTDTQYF
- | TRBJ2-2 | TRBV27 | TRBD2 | TGTGCCAGCCGCGATGGAGGGAGGGTGAGAACCGGGGAGCTGTTTTTT | CASRDGGRVRTGELFF
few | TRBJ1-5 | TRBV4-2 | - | TGTGCCAGCAGCCAAGATCAGGCGCAGCCCCAGCATTTT | CASSQDQAQPQHF
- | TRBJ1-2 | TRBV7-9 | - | TGTGCCAGCAGCTCCTCCGGGATCACTAACTATGGCTACACCTTC | CASSSSGITNYGYTF
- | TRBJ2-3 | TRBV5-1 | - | TGCGCCAGCAGCTTGTCAGGGGCCGCAGATACGCAGTATTTT | CASSLSGAADTQYF
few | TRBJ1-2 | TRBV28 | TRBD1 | TGTGCCAGCAGTCCCGGGACAGGGGTTTTCGGCTACACCTTC | CASSPGTGVFGYTF
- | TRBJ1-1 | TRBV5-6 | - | TGTGCCAGCAGCTTGGGGGGGGCGCCCACTGAAGCTTTCTTT | CASSLGGAPTEAFF
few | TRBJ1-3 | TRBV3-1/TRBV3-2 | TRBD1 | TGTGCCAGCAGCGCAACAGGGGCTGGAAACACCATATATTTT | CASSATGAGNTIYF
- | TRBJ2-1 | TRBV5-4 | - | TGTGCCAGCAGCGTTGGGTCTTCGGGAGCGAGGGATGAGCAGTTCTTC | CASSVGSSGARDEQFF
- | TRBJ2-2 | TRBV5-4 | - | TGTGCCAGCAGCTTGCGAGGGGCGGGCGGGGAGCTGTTTTTT | CASSLRGAGGELFF